This T cell receptor beta chain is from a study of shared clonotypes between healthy human individuals. General study results and limits: Clonotype sharing among donors was expected to depend on sequencing depth.

V lost 5 bases and J lost 4, with 12 bases in between. The CDR3 length is 14 residues. Per the germline V gene, CDR1 is LNHDA and CDR2 is SQIVND (reference sequence). Naive CD8 cells lacked CD45RO and underwent positive selection for CCR7, leaving out terminally differentiated effector memory CD45RA+ cells. Clones were sequenced by immunoSEQ multiplex PCR, and TCRdb holds only the in-frame ones, with some missing. The sample records about 2.1 million clones, about 92% being singletons. Note on this clone: Its antigen remains unidentified.

Input material: naive CD8+ T cells from PBMCs. This receptor was taken from a young man in good health. Some clones in this sample may be carry-over from other donors' samples. The chain couples TRBV19 to TRBJ2-1; possibly TRBD2 for D (6 bases). The CDR3 nucleotides are TGTGCCAGTAGTCCGGGACTGGGTTACAATGAGCAGTTCTTC. Translation: CASSPGLGYNEQFF.